This T cell receptor (beta chain) derives from a study of blood T cell repertoires in COVID-19 (TCRdb year 2020). Regarding the study in general: Collaborator samples came from the United States, Italy and Spain and covered acute and convalescent phases of COVID-19. Where HLA class I and class II types were available, the types were taken from metadata supplied by the sample provider, not from assay-based typing. Sample metadata almost always included a de-identified subject ID, COVID-19 status, age in years and sex. The repertoires were released in a freely available public database meant as a resource for research on the immune response to SARS-CoV-2. The samples were drawn from two sources: the first 160 participants of the ongoing ImmuneRACE study, and 950 to 1,500 subjects contributed by 6 global collaborators. Subjects who had been exposed to COVID-19, were actively infected with it, or had recovered from it provided the deeply sampled blood TCRbeta repertoires that made up the dataset. The prospective study material was composed of cDNA or gDNA derived from T cells, B-cell-depleted T cells, or PBMCs.

Whole blood was collected in K2EDTA tubes by collaborating institutions according to the institutions' own protocols. For TCRbeta analysis, collaborator samples were shipped as frozen whole blood, as isolated PBMCs, or as DNA extracted from either sample type. Measured from the cysteine to the phenylalanine, the CDR3 is 18 residues long. Only the CDR3 portion is preserved as DNA: 54 bases, with reading frame beginning at the first base. Results the study describes overall, beyond this receptor: How much clinical and demographic metadata was included differed by source and by participant, and the metadata was provided uncurated.

The sample holds a few counts of this clone. Its antigen is not yet known. Base qualities are missing; no much larger clone stands one base away. The immunoSEQ Assay, a bias-controlled multiplex PCR, was used to amplify TCRbeta CDR3 regions from genomic DNA. Per the source publication's procedure: The number of nucleated cells in each sample was estimated from the amplification of reference gene primers within the assay. To quantify the absolute abundance of each unique TCRbeta CDR3 rearrangement, sequence reads were collapsed and filtered. For each sample, productive Simpson clonality was calculated as the square root of Simpson's diversity index over productive rearrangements. Drawn from immuneACCESS, this table holds only the in-frame rearrangements with V and J called that TCRdb kept. Clones are partly lost; checked studies trace under half to an unresolved V gene and leave the rest unexplained. V, J and clone size are taken as reported in that table, and D and trimming were inferred from the DNA itself. Present in this sample are 60,000 to 90,000 clones, 84% of which were seen just once. Clones ranked in the top ten supply 20% to 25% of the sample.

The chain links TRBV21-1 with TRBJ1-3; the listed D gene, TRBD1, was not tested against the DNA. TRBV21-1 counts as a pseudogene. This clonotype was obtained from a woman aged 45 to 65 with acute or convalescent COVID-19. The sample was peripheral blood. The nucleotide sequence is TGTGCCAGCAGCAACCACAGGGGTCCCGAGGAAGATGGAAACACCATATATTTT. Protein translation: CASSNHRGPEEDGNTIYF.